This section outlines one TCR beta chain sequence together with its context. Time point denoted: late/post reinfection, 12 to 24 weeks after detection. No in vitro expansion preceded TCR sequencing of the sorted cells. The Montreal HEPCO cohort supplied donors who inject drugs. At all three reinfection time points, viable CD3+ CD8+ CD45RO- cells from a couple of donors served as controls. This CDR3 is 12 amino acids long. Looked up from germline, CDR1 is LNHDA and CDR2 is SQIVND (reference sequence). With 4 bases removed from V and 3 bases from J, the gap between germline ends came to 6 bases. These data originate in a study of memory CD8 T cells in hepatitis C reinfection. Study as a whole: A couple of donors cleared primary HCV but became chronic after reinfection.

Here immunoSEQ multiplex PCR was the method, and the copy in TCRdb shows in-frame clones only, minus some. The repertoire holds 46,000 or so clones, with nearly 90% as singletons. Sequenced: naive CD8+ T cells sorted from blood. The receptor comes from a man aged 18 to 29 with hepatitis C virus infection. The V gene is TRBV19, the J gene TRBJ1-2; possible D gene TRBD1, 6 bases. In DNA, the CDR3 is TGTGCCAGTAGTAGACAGGACTATGGCTACACCTTC. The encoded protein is CASSRQDYGYTF.